This T cell receptor beta chain derives from a study of cytomegalovirus exposure and HLA in healthy donors. Overall study results and limits: Common viral pathogens (according to a later analysis) appeared linked to several of the most significant clusters.

Vbeta (60) and Jbeta (13) primers were used in the PCR. Authors' methods: In a later analysis, 80 million or so unique TCR beta chains included roughly 11 million shared by two or more donors. TCRdb's table, derived via immunoSEQ multiplex PCR, lists solely in-frame clones and lacks some. V, J and clone size are taken as reported in that table, and D and trimming were inferred from the DNA itself. Here the sample spans some 90,000 clones, more than 65% being singletons. The V end lost 4 bases, the J end lost 4 bases, and 16 bases lay between the germline ends. This CDR3 has 15 residues. The germline gives CDR1 LNHDA, CDR2 SQIVND (reference sequence). Donors consisted of healthy bone marrow donors. The table lists this clone with a count of one. Its antigen is currently unknown.

The receptor's source is a man between 60 and 75 years old in good health and CMV-seronegative. Sequencing used PBMCs. This chain links TRBV19 with TRBJ2-5, with D maybe TRBD2 (5 bases). CDR3 sequence reads: CASSNSALGRETQYF. CDR3 DNA: TGTGCCAGTAGTAATTCAGCGTTAGGGAGAGAGACCCAGTACTTC.